These 26 T cell receptor beta chains were sequenced from one sample in a study of human T cells and chemical hapten exposure. TCRdb recomputed calls from the RACE reads with MiXCR, one row per CDR3 protein. Of around 200,000 distinct CDR3 sequences detected, roughly a quarter appear once; the ten largest clones hold approximately 2.3%. As for time point: patch test 3, about 24 weeks after DPC sensitization. Specified treatment: therapeutic diphenylcyclopropenone sensitization with weekly scalp DPC. Sequences were derived from whole blood, sampled in connection with sensitization to the hapten diphenylcyclopropenone (DPC). The receptors derive from a woman aged 40 to 55 with alopecia areata. Some clones in this sample may be carry-over from other donors' samples.

The gene calls are TRBV6-2 or TRBV6-3 and TRBJ2-2; D gene ambiguous. The CDR3 is made up of 14 amino acids. Trimming left V 6 bases short and J 3 bases short, with 11 bases between. CDR1 and CDR2 (germline): MNHEY, SVGEGT. In DNA, the CDR3 is TGTGCCAGCAGACAAGACACTTACACCGGGGAGCTGTTTTTT. The encoded protein is CASRQDTYTGELFF.

The DNA for the CDR3 is TGCAGTGCTAGACCTTTTAGCGGGAGGTACAGCTCCTACAATGAGCAGTTCTTC. Amino acids: CSARPFSGRYSSYNEQFF. This chain links TRBV20-1 with TRBJ2-1; 10 bases are a match to TRBD2. J lost 0 bases, V lost 2 bases, and 10 bases had no gene match. Germline V gene data show CDR1 as DFQATT and CDR2 as SNEGSKA (reference sequence). This CDR3 has 18 residues.

The sample holds a few counts of this clonotype. The V gene is TRBV24-1, the J gene TRBJ2-6, with 7 bases identical to TRBD2. CDR1 is KGHDR, CDR2 SFDVKD, per germline. The V gene end was trimmed by 6 bases and the J gene end by 5 bases; junction bases not matched to a gene: 6. There are 15 residues in the CDR3. CDR3 protein: CATSPGGVRANVLTF. Here the CDR3 DNA reads TGTGCCACCAGTCCGGGGGGAGTAAGGGCCAACGTCCTGACTTTC.

The V call is TRBV7-2, the J call TRBJ2-5; D tentatively reads TRBD1 or TRBD2 (5 bases each). Germline CDR1 is SGHTA and CDR2 is FQGNSA. The CDR3 length is 16 residues. The V end lost 5 bases, the J end lost 2 bases, and 18 bases lay between the germline ends. CDR3 residues: CASSLGLGDGQETQYF. CDR3 DNA: TGTGCCAGCAGCCTTGGACTGGGGGACGGACAAGAGACCCAGTACTTC. The entire variable domain, with the rest obtained from reference TRBV7-2 and TRBJ2-5, is as follows: GAGVSQSPSNKVTEKGKDVELRCDPISGHTALYWYRQSLGQGLEFLIYFQGNSAPDKSGLPSDRFSAERTGGSVSTLTIQRTQQEDSAVYLCASSLGLGDGQETQYFGPGTRLLVL.

This clonotype has more than one count but fewer than ten. The chain joins TRBV18 to TRBJ2-1, with TRBD1 matching over 8 bases. Germline CDR1 and CDR2: KGHSH and LQKENI. V dropped 6 bases and J dropped 6; count of bases not matched to a gene: 13. CDR3 length: 16 residues. The CDR3: CASSGQGLGLGNEQFF. CDR3 sequence (DNA): TGTGCCAGCTCCGGACAGGGCCTGGGCCTCGGCAATGAGCAGTTCTTC.

The V gene is TRBV3-1, the J gene TRBJ1-1, with 11 bases identical to TRBD1. The germline V gene has CDR1 LGHDT and CDR2 YNNKEL (reference sequence). Losses at the gene ends were 2 bases for V and 8 bases for J; bases not matched to a gene: 10. This CDR3 comprises 16 residues. The CDR3 sequence: CASSQNPGQGAREAFF. The CDR3, as DNA: TGTGCCAGCAGCCAAAACCCCGGACAGGGGGCGCGAGAAGCTTTCTTT.

This clonotype was seen more than once but under ten times. This rearrangement joins TRBV6-2 or TRBV6-3 to TRBJ2-3; D gene uncertain. Trimming shortened V by 0 bases and J by 7 bases, and 11 bases separated the two germline ends. Germline V lookup: CDR1 MNHEY, CDR2 SVGEGT. CDR3 size: 14 residues. The CDR3, as DNA: TGTGCCAGCAGTTACTCTGATTCCCTAAATACGCAGTATTTT. Translation gives CASSYSDSLNTQYF.

Here the CDR3 reads CSARGAGLGQPQHF. CDR3 nucleotide sequence: TGCAGTGCTAGAGGGGCAGGGCTCGGTCAGCCCCAGCATTTT. J is TRBJ1-5 and V is TRBV20-1, with a weak D call TRBD1 (5 bases). The length of the CDR3 is 14 residues. V lost 1 base, J lost 6 bases, and 13 bases lay in between. Germline V gene sequence: CDR1 DFQATT, CDR2 SNEGSKA (reference sequence).

The CDR3 reads CASSRTGGKDQPQHF. Here the CDR3 DNA reads TGTGCCAGCAGCCGGACAGGGGGAAAAGATCAGCCCCAGCATTTT. This chain joins TRBV5-5 and TRBJ1-5; TRBD1 matches at 10 bases. The CDR3 consists of 15 residues. V was pared by 4 bases and J by 5 bases, with 6 bases of the junction left unmatched. Germline lookup yields CDR1 SGHKS and CDR2 YYEKEE (reference sequence).

The chain combines TRBV27 with TRBJ2-7; 7 nucleotides line up with TRBD1. After removal of 6 bases from V and 2 bases from J, the junction contained 10 bases not matched to a gene. The CDR3 spans 15 residues. CDR1 is MNHEY, CDR2 SMNVEV, per germline (reference sequence). For the CDR3, the DNA is TGTGCCAGCAGCACCACCGGGACAGCTCCCTACGAGCAGTACTTC. Protein product: CASSTTGTAPYEQYF.

This clonotype was counted at least ten times. The V call is TRBV5-1, the J call TRBJ1-1, with TRBD1 as a possible D gene (6 bases). Trimming removed 3 bases from V and 1 base from J, with 16 bases in between. CDR1 is SGHRS and CDR2 is YFSETQ in the germline V gene. CDR3 length equals 16 residues. This CDR3 is CASSSKIVDRNTEAFF. CDR3 in DNA: TGCGCCAGCAGCTCCAAAATAGTGGACAGGAACACTGAAGCTTTCTTT.

V is TRBV15 and J is TRBJ2-4; 11 nucleotides agree with TRBD1. V shed 1 base, J shed 9 bases, and the junction held 2 bases outside the gene matches. The CDR3 is made up of 14 amino acids. The germline gives CDR1 LNHNV, CDR2 YYDKDF (reference sequence). The CDR3 DNA follows: TGTGCCACCAGCAGAGGGGACAGGGGGGGCATTCAGTACTTC. It specifies CATSRGDRGGIQYF.

The chain is built from TRBV9 and TRBJ2-7, with unresolved D. The ends were cut back, 0 bases at V and 0 bases at J, with 7 bases in the middle. Germline assignment: CDR1 SGDLS and CDR2 YYNGEE. This CDR3 comprises 14 residues. In DNA, the CDR3 is TGTGCCAGCAGCGTAGATAGCAACTCCTACGAGCAGTACTTC. Its protein product is CASSVDSNSYEQYF.

This clonotype was seen at least ten times. The gene calls are TRBV6-1 and TRBJ1-1; 8 bases line up with TRBD1. Germline CDR1 MNHNS, CDR2 SASEGT. This CDR3 is built from 14 residues. The V segment lost 6 bases and the J segment 6 bases; nucleotides outside the gene matches: 9. The CDR3 bases are TGTGCCAGCAGCCGGACAGGGTTGGTGCCTGAAGCTTTCTTT. Amino acids: CASSRTGLVPEAFF.

This clonotype appeared a few times. The chain has TRBV28 and TRBJ2-1; TRBD1 matches 9 bases. This CDR3 has 17 amino acids. Germline CDR1 is MDHEN and CDR2 is SYDVKM. V trimming: 3 bases; J trimming: 0 bases; junction bases outside the gene matches: 6. CDR3 amino acids: CASSLPQGASSYNEQFF. The CDR3 DNA is TGTGCCAGCAGTTTGCCACAGGGGGCTAGCTCCTACAATGAGCAGTTCTTC.

V gene TRBV20-1 combines with J gene TRBJ2-3; D is possibly TRBD1 (7 bases). Trimming took 1 base from V and 1 from J, leaving 15 bases between them. Germline V gene sequence: CDR1 DFQATT, CDR2 SNEGSKA (reference sequence). CDR3 length: 16 residues. The CDR3 is CSARGSQGGGTDTQYF. CDR3 DNA sequence: TGCAGTGCTAGAGGTTCTCAGGGGGGCGGCACAGATACGCAGTATTTT.

This clonotype is a singleton in its sample. The chain uses TRBV5-4 and TRBJ1-5; possibly TRBD1 for D (5 bases). The germline V gene has CDR1 SGHNT and CDR2 YYREEE (reference sequence). CDR3 size: 14 residues. V was shortened by 2 bases and J by 15 bases, with 21 bases between the two germline ends. The CDR3 DNA reads TGTGCCAGCAGCTTCAATAGGGGCCTCTCGGACATGCATTTT. This translates into CASSFNRGLSDMHF. Supplemented by reference TRBV5-4 and TRBJ1-5, the full variable domain reads ETGVTQSPTHLIKTRGQQVTLRCSSQSGHNTVSWYQQALGQGPQFIFQYYREEENGRGNFPPRFSGLQFPNYSSELNVNALELDDSALYLCASSFNRGLSDMHFGDGTRLSIL.

This chain connects TRBV24-1 to TRBJ2-3, with D hard to call. Looked up from germline, CDR1 is KGHDR and CDR2 is SFDVKD. Trimming left V 4 bases short and J 6 bases short, with 4 bases between. The CDR3 runs to 11 residues. This CDR3 reads CATSELDTQYF. The CDR3 DNA reads as TGTGCCACCAGTGAGCTGGATACGCAGTATTTT.

The genes are TRBV9 and TRBJ1-5; possibly TRBD1 for D (6 bases). V lost 0 bases to trimming and J lost 4 bases, with 11 bases between them. Looked up from germline, CDR1 is SGDLS and CDR2 is YYNGEE. The CDR3 loop spans 15 amino acids. CDR3 residues: CASSVEGVRNQPQHF. The CDR3 bases are TGTGCCAGCAGCGTAGAGGGGGTGAGGAATCAGCCCCAGCATTTT.

This clonotype was detected a few times. V and J are TRBV10-3 and TRBJ2-3; 8 positions agree with TRBD1. V was pared by 6 bases and J by 0 bases, with 11 bases of the junction left unmatched. The V gene's germline CDR1 is ENHRY and CDR2 SYGVKD. This CDR3 region has 17 residues. CDR3 loop: CAISQPQGTGSTDTQYF. In nucleotides, the CDR3 is TGTGCCATCAGCCAACCACAGGGGACAGGAAGCACAGATACGCAGTATTTT.

This clonotype was found a few times. The chain has TRBV4-2 and TRBJ1-1; perhaps TRBD1 as D (5 bases). Per the germline V gene, CDR1 is LGHNA and CDR2 is YNFKEQ. The ends were cut back, 1 base at V and 11 bases at J, with 14 bases in the middle. The CDR3 is made up of 13 amino acids. CDR3 loop: CASSQVSGSRAFF. CDR3 sequence (DNA): TGTGCCAGCAGCCAAGTATCAGGGAGTAGGGCTTTCTTT.

This chain connects TRBV7-2 to TRBJ1-5; 8 bases fit TRBD1. Trimming at V came to 5 bases and at J to 5 bases, leaving 2 bases not matched to a gene. Germline CDR1 and CDR2: SGHTA and FQGNSA. The CDR3 has 13 residues. The CDR3 protein is CASSDRGYQPQHF. CDR3 nucleotide sequence: TGTGCCAGCAGCGACAGGGGTTATCAGCCCCAGCATTTT.

V gene TRBV6-6 combines with J gene TRBJ2-2; D unclear. The CDR3 length is 15 residues. V lost 3 bases and J 5 bases, leaving 13 bases between the germline ends. Germline CDR1 and CDR2: MNHNY and SVGAGI (reference sequence). The CDR3 sequence is CASSYSVPSTGELFF. The CDR3 DNA follows: TGTGCCAGCAGTTATTCTGTCCCATCAACCGGGGAGCTGTTTTTT.

The chain employs TRBV4-2 and TRBJ2-7; unclear D gene. Trimming cost V 3 bases and J 6 bases, with 12 bases left between them. Germline CDR1 reads LGHNA; CDR2 reads YNFKEQ. The CDR3 is made up of 13 amino acids. In DNA form, the CDR3 reads TGTGCCAGCAGCCATGTTGACTCCCGCGAGCAGTACTTC. It codes for CASSHVDSREQYF.

This clonotype has only one observation. The chain uses TRBV7-9 and TRBJ2-1; D is unclear. Trimming removed 5 bases at V and 14 bases at J, with 22 bases between. This CDR3 region has 14 residues. The V gene's germline CDR1 is SEHNR and CDR2 FQNEAQ (reference sequence). CDR3 bases: TGTGCCAGCAGCCCCTCGGGTGTTGATGGCGCAGAGTTCTTC. Translated: CASSPSGVDGAEFF.

The chain carries TRBV7-2 and TRBJ2-3; no reliable D call. This CDR3 comprises 14 residues. CDR1 and CDR2 from the germline V gene are SGHTA and FQGNSA. V was shortened by 1 base and J by 2 bases, with 7 bases between the two germline ends. The chain's CDR3 is CASSLVVTTDTQYF. CDR3 in DNA: TGTGCCAGCAGCTTAGTGGTCACCACAGATACGCAGTATTTT. Supplemented by reference TRBV7-2 and TRBJ2-3, the full variable domain reads GAGVSQSPSNKVTEKGKDVELRCDPISGHTALYWYRQSLGQGLEFLIYFQGNSAPDKSGLPSDRFSAERTGGSVSTLTIQRTQQEDSAVYLCASSLVVTTDTQYFGPGTRLTVL.